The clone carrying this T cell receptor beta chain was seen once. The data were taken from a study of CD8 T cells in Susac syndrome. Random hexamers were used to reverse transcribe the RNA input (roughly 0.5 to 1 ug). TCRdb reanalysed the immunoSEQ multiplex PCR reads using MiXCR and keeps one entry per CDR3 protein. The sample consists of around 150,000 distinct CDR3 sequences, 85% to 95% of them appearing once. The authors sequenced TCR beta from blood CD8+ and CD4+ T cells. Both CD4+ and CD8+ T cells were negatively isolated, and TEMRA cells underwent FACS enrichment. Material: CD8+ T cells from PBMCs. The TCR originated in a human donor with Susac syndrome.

The CDR3 here is CASSSGTSGRVWGGETQYF. The CDR3 DNA sequence: TGTGCCAGCAGCTCCGGGACTAGCGGGAGGGTCTGGGGAGGAGAGACCCAGTACTTC. V is TRBV6-1 and J is TRBJ2-5, with 16 bases lining up with TRBD2. The CDR3 is 19 amino acids. The V gene end was trimmed by 6 bases and the J gene end by 4 bases; junction bases not matched to a gene: 14. Germline lookup yields CDR1 MNHNS and CDR2 SASEGT.